This T cell receptor beta chain was identified during a study of T cell repertoires in cytomegalovirus infection. Background on the study: The study used recently identified HLA-C-restricted and well-studied HLA-B-restricted CMV epitopes.

A single record per CDR3 protein comes from TCRdb applying MiXCR to the reads. The data show approximately 300,000 distinct CDR3 sequences, 25% to 30% seen once. In this sample, this clonotype turned up a few times. Its antigen remains unknown. Broader study findings: Ex vivo, HLA-C-restricted CMV-specific TCR beta clonotypes prevailed over the rest of the response.

The germline V gene has CDR1 SGHVS and CDR2 FNYEAQ. V lost 0 bases and J 0 bases, leaving 8 bases between the germline ends. The CDR3 runs 15 residues. The source was cultured PBMCs, collected from culture after CMV antigen stimulation. This sequence joins TRBV7-6 and TRBJ1-1; D is unresolved. This sequence originates from a human donor in good health (CMV status not recorded). Some clones in this sample may be carry-over from other donors' samples. Here the CDR3 reads CASSLAASMNTEAFF. The CDR3 bases are TGTGCCAGCAGCTTAGCGGCCTCTATGAACACTGAAGCTTTCTTT.